The following is a T cell receptor (beta chain) sequence with its context. The data were obtained in a study of control samples from healthy donors and cancer patients. Using immunoSEQ multiplex PCR, the repertoire was profiled, and TCRdb retains in-frame clones only, with some absent. The sample includes 80,000 or so clones, roughly 89% of them seen just once. With V trimmed by 1 base and J by 0 bases, 2 bases remained unmatched. The CDR3 is 16 amino acids. The V gene's germline CDR1 is MGHRA and CDR2 YSYEKL. This clonotype was sampled from a man in his fifties or sixties in good health. The chain is built from TRBV4-1 and TRBJ1-5; 8 bases match TRBD1. The sequencing input was blood. Here the CDR3 reads CASSQAGGYSNQPQHF. The CDR3 DNA reads as TGCGCCAGCAGCCAAGCAGGGGGCTATAGCAATCAGCCCCAGCATTTT.